The sequence of this TCR beta chain was determined in a study of CD8 T cells in Susac syndrome. Random hexamers were used to reverse transcribe the RNA input (about 0.45 to 1 ug). The TCR beta CDR3 was amplified by immunoSEQ multiplex PCR across 54 Vbeta, 13 Jbeta. TCRdb re-analysed the immunoSEQ multiplex PCR reads in MiXCR, keeping a single row per CDR3 protein. The data show roughly 190,000 distinct CDR3 sequences, 93% seen once. V lost 10 bases and J lost 8, with 21 bases in between. The CDR3 spans 14 residues. Blood CD8+ and CD4+ T cells underwent high-throughput TCR beta sequencing. Negative isolation yielded the CD8+ and CD4+ T cells, while FACS enriched the TEMRA cells.

The sequence was obtained from a human donor in good health. The gene calls are TRBV12-3 or TRBV12-4 and TRBJ2-1; tentatively, D is TRBD2 (6 bases). Sequenced: CD4+ T cells from PBMCs. CDR3 protein: CATRSRREADEQFF. CDR3 nucleotides: TGTGCCACCCGATCCCGTAGGGAGGCCGATGAGCAGTTCTTC.